The 29 T cell receptor beta chains reported below all come from one sample, sequenced in a study of CD8 T cells in Susac syndrome. Random hexamers were used to reverse transcribe the RNA input (about 0.45 to 1 ug). TCRdb redid the calling of the immunoSEQ multiplex PCR reads with MiXCR, one entry per CDR3 protein. The sample carries around 80,000 distinct CDR3 sequences, roughly 96% recorded once. Source material: CD8+ T cells from PBMCs. These receptors were obtained from a human donor with Susac syndrome.

The V gene is TRBV29-1, the J gene TRBJ1-2; 7 bases line up with TRBD1. The CDR3 has 12 amino acids. V lost 2 bases, J lost 9 bases, and 6 bases stayed unmatched. The germline gives CDR1 SQVTM, CDR2 ANQGSEA. Here the CDR3 reads CSVENRGGSYTF. The DNA of the CDR3 is TGCAGCGTTGAAAACAGGGGCGGAAGCTACACCTTC.

The V and J genes are TRBV4-1 and TRBJ2-1, with 8 bases lining up with TRBD2. CDR3 length: 15 amino acids. The V segment lost 1 base and the J segment 8 bases; nucleotides outside the gene matches: 7. Germline lookup yields CDR1 MGHRA and CDR2 YSYEKL. CDR3 coding DNA: TGCGCCAGCAGCCAAGGAGGGACTAGTTTAGATGAGCAGTTCTTC. Residues: CASSQGGTSLDEQFF.

The chain joins TRBV4-3 to TRBJ2-5; TRBD1 might be the D (5 bases). The CDR3 runs 15 residues. Germline values: CDR1 LGHNA, CDR2 YSLEER. V lost 1 base, J lost 1 base, and 10 bases lay in between. CDR3 in DNA: TGCGCCAGCAGCCAAGTGATCACAGGCCAAGAGACCCAGTACTTC. This sequence encodes CASSQVITGQETQYF.

DNA for the CDR3: TGCAGTCCCCGGGGACTAGCGGAAGAGACCCAGTACTTC. The encoded protein is CSPRGLAEETQYF. The chain is built from TRBV20-1 and TRBJ2-5, with 11 bases aligning to TRBD2. From germline, CDR1 is DFQATT and CDR2 SNEGSKA (reference sequence). CDR3 length equals 13 residues. V lost 8 bases and J lost 3; bases outside the gene matches: 5.

This rearrangement joins TRBV28 to TRBJ2-5, with a tentative D call TRBD2 (7 bases). V shed 8 bases and J shed 4 bases, with 11 bases lying between them. Per the germline V gene, CDR1 is MDHEN and CDR2 is SYDVKM. This CDR3 is 12 amino acids long. The CDR3 loop reads CASGGAGETQYF. The CDR3 DNA reads TGTGCCAGCGGGGGGGCCGGAGAGACCCAGTACTTC.

The chain uses TRBV2 and TRBJ2-1; D possibly corresponds to TRBD2 (5 bases). The CDR3 is 12 amino acids. Trimming pared 8 bases from V and 4 bases from J, leaving 9 bases between. Germline CDR1 reads SNHLY; CDR2 reads FYNNEI. In nucleotides, the CDR3 is TGTGCCAGCGTGGGCGGGTACAATGAGCAGTTCTTC. Protein: CASVGGYNEQFF. Full variable domain (outside the CDR3, taken from reference TRBV2 and TRBJ2-1): EPEVTQTPSHQVTQMGQEVILRCVPISNHLYFYWYRQILGQKVEFLVSFYNNEISEKSEIFDDQFSVERPDGSNFTLKIRSTKLEDSAMYFCASVGGYNEQFFGPGTRLTVL.

The rearrangement joins TRBV15 to TRBJ1-1; unclear D gene. The CDR3 is 12 amino acids. The V end lost 3 bases, the J end lost 6 bases, and 8 bases lay between the germline ends. Germline V gene sequence: CDR1 LNHNV, CDR2 YYDKDF (reference sequence). CDR3 nucleotides: TGTGCCACCAGCAGCCGGCCCGCTGAAGCTTTCTTT. Protein product: CATSSRPAEAFF.

The rearrangement links TRBV12-3 or TRBV12-4 to TRBJ2-1; either TRBD1 or TRBD2 may fit D (5 bases each). The ends were cut back, 7 bases at V and 14 bases at J, with 18 bases in the middle. This CDR3 has 12 amino acids. The DNA for the CDR3 is TGTGCCAGCACCCCTGGGGGAGAGCAAAAGTTCTTC. As protein: CASTPGGEQKFF.

The chain joins TRBV20-1 to TRBJ1-5; 7 nucleotides match TRBD1. This CDR3 region has 14 residues. Germline values: CDR1 DFQATT, CDR2 SNEGSKA (reference sequence). The V segment lost 3 bases and the J segment 7 bases; nucleotides outside the gene matches: 9. The CDR3, as DNA: TGCAGTGCTAGTAAACGACAGGGCCCCCAGCCCCAGCATTTT. The encoded protein is CSASKRQGPQPQHF.

In nucleotides, the CDR3 is TGTGCCAGCAGCCCCTCGGGTGACGAGCAGTACTTC. It is translated as CASSPSGDEQYF. The V call is TRBV13, the J call TRBJ2-7; D remains unclear. Germline assignment: CDR1 PRHDT and CDR2 FYEKMQ (reference sequence). This CDR3 comprises 12 residues. Trimming stripped 5 bases from V and 5 bases from J, with 10 bases between.

CDR3 sequence (DNA): TGTGCCAGCAGCTTGAAGTCATTCTACCAAGAGACCCAGTACTTC. Translated, it gives CASSLKSFYQETQYF. V gene TRBV5-6 combines with J gene TRBJ2-5; D uncertain. Between the trimmed V and J ends, which lost 1 base and 0 bases, there was a span of 10 bases. CDR3 size: 15 residues. CDR1 and CDR2 from the germline V gene are SGHDT and YYEEEE.

The chain recombines TRBV4-3 with TRBJ2-6; D could derive from TRBD1 or TRBD2 (5 bases each). Per germline, CDR1 LGHNA and CDR2 YSLEER. The V end was cut by 3 bases, the J end by 4 bases, with 13 bases between. The CDR3 sequence is 16 residues long. In DNA form, the CDR3 reads TGCGCCAGCAGCCAGACATGGGGGAGCGGGGCCAACGTCCTGACTTTC. Its protein is CASSQTWGSGANVLTF.

The chain uses TRBV11-2 and TRBJ2-4, with TRBD1 identical over 7 bases. CDR1 is SGHAT and CDR2 is FQNNGV in the germline V gene. V lost 5 bases and J lost 4; bases outside the gene matches: 14. The CDR3 length is 17 residues. The chain's CDR3 is CASSQLGLGTAKNIQYF. CDR3 sequence (DNA): TGTGCCAGCAGCCAACTGGGGCTCGGGACAGCTAAAAACATTCAGTACTTC.

DNA of the CDR3: TGCAGTGCTAGAGGTCGACTAGCGGGAGTTGGGACCCAGTACTTC. Translation: CSARGRLAGVGTQYF. The rearrangement joins TRBV20-1 to TRBJ2-5, with 12 positions matching TRBD2. With V trimmed by 1 base and J by 7 bases, 7 bases remained unmatched. Germline-derived CDR1 and CDR2 are DFQATT and SNEGSKA (reference sequence). The length of the CDR3 is 15 residues.

This chain connects TRBV7-9 to TRBJ2-7; 11 bases are shared with TRBD2. V gave up 3 bases and J gave up 5 bases; unmatched junction bases: 12. This CDR3 contains 17 residues. CDR1 SEHNR and CDR2 FQNEAQ come from the germline V gene (reference sequence). The CDR3, as DNA: TGTGCCAGCAGCTTGGGTCTAGCGGGAGGAGCGGACCACGAGCAGTACTTC. Its protein product is CASSLGLAGGADHEQYF.

V usage is TRBV5-1 and J usage is TRBJ2-2; 7 nucleotides align to TRBD1. The V gene end was trimmed by 4 bases and the J gene end by 5 bases; junction bases not matched to a gene: 8. The CDR3 is 15 amino acids. The germline V gene encodes CDR1 SGHRS and CDR2 YFSETQ. The CDR3 protein is CASSPRGQPTGELFF. The CDR3 DNA sequence: TGCGCCAGCAGCCCGAGGGGACAGCCTACCGGGGAGCTGTTTTTT. Variable domain in full (rest from reference TRBV5-1 and TRBJ2-2): KAGVTQTPRYLIKTRGQQVTLSCSPISGHRSVSWYQQTPGQGLQFLFEYFSETQRNKGNFPGRFSGRQFSNSRSEMNVSTLELGDSALYLCASSPRGQPTGELFFGEGSRLTVL.

V is TRBV15 and J is TRBJ1-1, with TRBD1 matching over 7 bases. CDR1 is LNHNV and CDR2 is YYDKDF in the germline V gene (reference sequence). This CDR3 comprises 14 residues. After removal of 0 bases from V and 5 bases from J, the junction contained 3 bases not matched to a gene. CDR3 nucleotide sequence: TGTGCCACCAGCAGAGACCCAGGGGGAACTGAAGCTTTCTTT. It codes for CATSRDPGGTEAFF.

V and J are TRBV11-2 and TRBJ2-1; TRBD2 might be the D (5 bases). Between the trimmed V and J ends, which lost 1 base and 7 bases, there was a span of 17 bases. This CDR3 spans 16 amino acids. Germline V gene lookup returns CDR1 SGHAT and CDR2 FQNNGV. The DNA of the CDR3 is TGTGCCAGCAGCTTAGTTGGCGGGCTCAGAACGAATGAGCAGTTCTTC. Its protein product is CASSLVGGLRTNEQFF. Complete variable domain (other parts from reference TRBV11-2 and TRBJ2-1): EAGVAQSPRYKIIEKRQSVAFWCNPISGHATLYWYQQILGQGPKLLIQFQNNGVVDDSQLPKDRFSAERLKGVDSTLKIQPAKLEDSAVYLCASSLVGGLRTNEQFFGPGTRLTVL.

This chain links TRBV27 with TRBJ2-3, with D hard to call. CDR1 and CDR2 (germline): MNHEY, SMNVEV (reference sequence). The CDR3 extends over 15 amino acids. V dropped 0 bases and J dropped 6 bases, with 13 bases sitting between them. The CDR3 reads CASSLSRRPEDTQYF. Here the CDR3 DNA reads TGTGCCAGCAGTTTATCGCGAAGGCCCGAGGATACGCAGTATTTT.

The chain carries TRBV15 and TRBJ2-1; no definite D call. Germline values: CDR1 LNHNV, CDR2 YYDKDF (reference sequence). The CDR3 has 14 residues. V shed 0 bases and J shed 5 bases, with 8 bases lying between them. The CDR3 sequence is CATSRDSVDNEQFF. CDR3 DNA: TGTGCCACCAGCAGAGATTCAGTAGACAATGAGCAGTTCTTC.

This chain joins TRBV20-1 and TRBJ2-5, with D maybe TRBD1 (5 bases). This CDR3 contains 15 residues. Trimming left V 3 bases short and J 3 bases short, with 17 bases between. The germline CDR1 and CDR2 sequences are DFQATT and SNEGSKA (reference sequence). Here the CDR3 reads CSASTLRQTKETQYF. The CDR3 DNA sequence: TGCAGTGCTAGTACCCTCCGACAGACGAAAGAGACCCAGTACTTC.

This chain uses TRBV29-1 with TRBJ2-2; D uncertain. Deletions cut 0 bases from V and 7 bases from J, with 9 bases between. Germline V lookup: CDR1 SQVTM, CDR2 ANQGSEA. The CDR3 sequence is 13 residues long. The CDR3 reads CSVEEGNGGELFF. CDR3 in DNA: TGCAGCGTTGAAGAGGGGAATGGCGGGGAGCTGTTTTTT.

CDR3 bases: TGCGCCAGCATGAGGACTAGCGGGCGCTACAATGAGCAGTTCTTC. This translates into CASMRTSGRYNEQFF. The chain combines TRBV5-1 with TRBJ2-1, with TRBD2 matching 11 bases. Germline CDR1 SGHRS, CDR2 YFSETQ. Trimming at V came to 6 bases and at J to 3 bases, leaving 5 bases not matched to a gene. The CDR3 has 15 amino acids.

Here the CDR3 DNA reads TGTGCCAGCTCACCCCGAATAGCGACTAGCGGGGCCGCCCGTGATACGCAGTATTTT. Translated, it gives CASSPRIATSGAARDTQYF. The chain has TRBV18 and TRBJ2-3; 11 positions match TRBD2. The CDR3 covers 19 residues. With 3 bases clipped from V and 6 bases from J, the junction kept 17 bases outside the gene matches. Germline V gives CDR1 KGHSH, CDR2 LQKENI.

The chain combines TRBV7-3 with TRBJ2-5; 9 nucleotides match TRBD2. The CDR3 sequence is 16 residues long. The V gene end was trimmed by 6 bases and the J gene end by 5 bases; junction bases not matched to a gene: 13. Germline V lookup: CDR1 SGHTA, CDR2 FQGTGA. CDR3 sequence: CASSSTAGGLGETQYF. CDR3 DNA sequence: TGTGCCAGCAGTTCCACGGCGGGGGGGCTCGGGGAGACCCAGTACTTC.

This clonotype showed up just once. The chain is built from TRBV9 and TRBJ2-7, with 9 bases aligning to TRBD2. CDR1 is SGDLS, CDR2 YYNGEE, per germline. This CDR3 is built from 17 residues. Trimming at V came to 6 bases and at J to 3 bases, leaving 16 bases not matched to a gene. CDR3 sequence: CASNRGDLAGRGYEQYF. The CDR3 bases are TGTGCCAGCAATCGGGGGGATCTAGCGGGAAGGGGCTACGAGCAGTACTTC.

V and J are TRBV14 and TRBJ2-7; D ambiguous. Germline CDR1 SGHDN, CDR2 FVKESK. This CDR3 contains 14 residues. V was trimmed by 4 bases and J by 2 bases, leaving 12 bases between them. The chain's CDR3 is CASSLPTGPYEQYF. The CDR3 DNA reads TGTGCCAGCAGCCTTCCGACCGGGCCCTACGAGCAGTACTTC. Looking up the rest from reference TRBV14 and TRBJ2-7 gives the full variable domain: EAGVTQFPSHSVIEKGQTVTLRCDPISGHDNLYWYRRVMGKEIKFLLHFVKESKQDESGMPNNRFLAERTGGTYSTLKVQPAELEDSGVYFCASSLPTGPYEQYFGPGTRLTVT.

The gene calls are TRBV13 and TRBJ2-7; TRBD1 aligns across 7 bases. The CDR3 contains 15 residues. Germline V gene data show CDR1 as PRHDT and CDR2 as FYEKMQ (reference sequence). V trimming: 4 bases; J trimming: 9 bases; junction bases outside the gene matches: 15. CDR3 amino acids: CASSSKQGNHMGQYF. The CDR3 DNA is TGTGCCAGCAGCTCAAAACAGGGGAATCACATGGGGCAGTACTTC.

The chain is built from TRBV28 and TRBJ1-1, with no clear D. CDR3 size: 13 residues. V gave up 10 bases and J gave up 0 bases, with 12 bases separating them. Germline CDR1 and CDR2: MDHEN and SYDVKM. The CDR3 here is CAIAETLNTEAFF. DNA of the CDR3: TGTGCCATCGCCGAGACCCTGAACACTGAAGCTTTCTTT.